A single sample is the source of the 8 T cell receptor beta chains below, sequenced in a study of cytomegalovirus exposure and HLA in healthy donors. PCR amplification relied on 60 Vbeta primers (plus 13 Jbeta primers). Only in-frame clones appear in the TCRdb table, and some are missing; sequencing was by immunoSEQ multiplex PCR. The data contain around 85,000 clones, around 80% of them singletons. The sample taken for sequencing was PBMCs. The origin of the receptors is a man younger than 40 in good health and CMV-seronegative.

This clone has a single count. The chain uses TRBV12-2 and TRBJ2-1; the D segment call TRBD2 is taken from the table without a DNA check. TRBV12-2 is a pseudogene locus. There are 18 residues in the CDR3. Here the CDR3 reads CASRFYCGLAGGNNEQFF. The DNA of the CDR3 is TGTGCAAGTCGCTTTTATTGCGGACTAGCGGGAGGAAACAATGAGCAGTTCTTC.

Concerning this clone: This specimen includes other DNA sequences encoding the same CDR3. DNA for the CDR3: TGCGCCAGCAGCCTCGCGTCTGGGGCCAACGTCCTGACTTTC. Its translation is CASSLASGANVLTF. This chain joins TRBV5-1 and TRBJ2-6; D is undetermined. This CDR3 has 14 residues. The germline V gene has CDR1 SGHRS and CDR2 YFSETQ. V was shortened by 4 bases and J by 1 base, with 6 bases between the two germline ends.

The V gene is TRBV2, the J gene TRBJ1-4; unclear D gene. The germline V gene has CDR1 SNHLY and CDR2 FYNNEI. The CDR3 contains 12 residues. The germline V and J ends were trimmed by 7 bases and 6 bases, with 9 bases remaining between them. The CDR3 loop reads CASTREDEKLFF. CDR3 DNA sequence: TGTGCCAGCACCCGAGAGGATGAAAAACTGTTTTTT.

The rearrangement joins TRBV30 to TRBJ2-7, with 8 bases identical to TRBD1. V was clipped by 4 bases and J by 6 bases; unmatched bases: 11. The CDR3 extends over 14 amino acids. Germline CDR1 is GTSNPN and CDR2 is SVGIG (reference sequence). The CDR3 DNA reads TGTGCCTGGACACCCGGACAGGGAAGGGGCGAGCAGTACTTC. Translated, it gives CAWTPGQGRGEQYF. The complete variable domain, with remaining parts taken from reference TRBV30 and TRBJ2-7, reads SQTIHQWPATLVQPVGSPLSLECTVEGTSNPNLYWYRQAAGRGLQLLFYSVGIGQISSEVPQNLSASRPQDRQFILSSKKLLLSDSGFYLCAWTPGQGRGEQYFGPGTRLTVT.

The chain links TRBV11-2 to TRBJ2-6; TRBD1 aligns across 10 bases. Germline CDR1 and CDR2: SGHAT and FQNNGV. This CDR3 is built from 19 residues. The ends lost 1 base at V and 3 bases at J; junction bases unmatched: 9. CDR3 sequence: CASSLAAVTGGVGANVLTF. CDR3 DNA sequence: TGTGCCAGCAGCTTAGCCGCCGTGACAGGGGGCGTTGGGGCCAACGTCCTGACTTTC.

This clone has more than one count but fewer than ten. The V and J genes are TRBV5-4 and TRBJ1-2; perhaps TRBD1 as D (6 bases). The CDR3 is 14 amino acids. Germline V CDR1 and CDR2: SGHNT, YYREEE (reference sequence). Trimming removed 0 bases at V and 3 bases at J, with 9 bases between. The CDR3 DNA sequence: TGTGCCAGCAGCTTGGCCCACAGGGACTATGGCTACACCTTC. This encodes CASSLAHRDYGYTF.

The chain recombines TRBV7-2 with TRBJ2-3; tentatively, D is TRBD1 (5 bases). Per germline, CDR1 SGHTA and CDR2 FQGNSA. The V gene lost 5 bases and the J gene lost 1 base, with 10 bases spanning the gap. The CDR3 is made up of 14 amino acids. This CDR3 is CASSATRGTDTQYF. In DNA, the CDR3 is TGTGCCAGCAGCGCCACCAGGGGCACAGATACGCAGTATTTT. Together with reference TRBV7-2 and TRBJ2-3, the CDR3 gives the full variable domain: GAGVSQSPSNKVTEKGKDVELRCDPISGHTALYWYRQSLGQGLEFLIYFQGNSAPDKSGLPSDRFSAERTGGSVSTLTIQRTQQEDSAVYLCASSATRGTDTQYFGPGTRLTVL.

The genes are TRBV30 and TRBJ1-5; D is perhaps TRBD1 (6 bases). Trimming removed 0 bases at V and 4 bases at J, with 7 bases between. This CDR3 is 13 amino acids long. In germline, CDR1 is GTSNPN, CDR2 SVGIG (reference sequence). In nucleotides, the CDR3 is TGTGCCTGGAGTGTAAGGGGGAATCAGCCCCAGCATTTT. It specifies CAWSVRGNQPQHF.